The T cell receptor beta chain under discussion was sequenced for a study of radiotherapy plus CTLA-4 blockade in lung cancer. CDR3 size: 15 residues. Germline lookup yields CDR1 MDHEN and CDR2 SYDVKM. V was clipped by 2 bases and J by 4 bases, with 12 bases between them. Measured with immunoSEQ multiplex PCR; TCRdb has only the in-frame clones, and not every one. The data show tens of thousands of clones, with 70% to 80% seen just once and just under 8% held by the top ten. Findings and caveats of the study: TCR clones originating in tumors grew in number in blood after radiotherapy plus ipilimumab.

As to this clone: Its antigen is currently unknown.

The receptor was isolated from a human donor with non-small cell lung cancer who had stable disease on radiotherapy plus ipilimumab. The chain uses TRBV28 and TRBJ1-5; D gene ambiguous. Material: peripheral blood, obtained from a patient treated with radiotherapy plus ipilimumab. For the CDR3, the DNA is TGTGCCAGCAGTTTAAGTGATGGAGGAAATCAGCCCCAGCATTTT. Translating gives CASSLSDGGNQPQHF.